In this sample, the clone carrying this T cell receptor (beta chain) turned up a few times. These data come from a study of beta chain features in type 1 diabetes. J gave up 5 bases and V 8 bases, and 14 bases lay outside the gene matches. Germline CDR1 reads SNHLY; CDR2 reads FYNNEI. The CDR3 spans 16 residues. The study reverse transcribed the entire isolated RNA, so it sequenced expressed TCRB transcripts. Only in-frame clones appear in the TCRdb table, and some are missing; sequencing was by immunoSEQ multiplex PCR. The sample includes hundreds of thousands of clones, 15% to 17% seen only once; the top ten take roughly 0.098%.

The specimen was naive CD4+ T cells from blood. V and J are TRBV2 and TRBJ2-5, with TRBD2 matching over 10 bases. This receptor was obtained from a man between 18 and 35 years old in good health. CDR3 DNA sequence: TGTGCCAGCGCTCCGGAGCTAGCGGGGGCTAAGGAGACCCAGTACTTC. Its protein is CASAPELAGAKETQYF.